Following are 11 T cell receptor beta chains from one sample sequenced in a study of T cell clones after liver transplantation. The data were produced by immunoSEQ multiplex PCR, yet TCRdb's version contains in-frame clones alone and is incomplete. The data show under 130,000 clones, roughly four fifths seen once. This sample comprised CD4+ T cells from blood, obtained around 44 months after liver transplant. Source of these receptors: a human patient who received a liver transplant. Some T cells may have come from the graft donor.

The V call is TRBV2, the J call TRBJ1-6; D may be TRBD1 (5 bases). CDR3 length: 15 amino acids. CDR1 is SNHLY, CDR2 FYNNEI, per germline. The V end lost 3 bases, the J end lost 8 bases, and 14 bases lay between the germline ends. The CDR3 sequence is CASSDEGRWDSPLHF. CDR3 coding DNA: TGTGCCAGCAGTGATGAGGGGCGGTGGGATTCACCCCTCCACTTT.

CDR3 sequence reads: CASGLGDEGVFF. The DNA of the CDR3 is TGTGCTAGTGGTTTGGGAGACGAGGGGGTGTTCTTC. The chain combines TRBV12-5 with TRBJ2-1; D may be TRBD1 (6 bases). The V and J ends lost 1 base and 15 bases respectively, with 13 bases between them. This CDR3 spans 12 amino acids. Germline CDR1 reads LGHNT; CDR2 reads FRNRAP.

The chain employs TRBV5-1 and TRBJ2-2; no reliable D call. Germline-derived CDR1 and CDR2 are SGHRS and YFSETQ. There are 15 residues in the CDR3. V lost 6 bases and J 4 bases, leaving 16 bases between the germline ends. The CDR3 loop reads CASNPAVLGTGELFF. DNA for the CDR3: TGCGCCAGCAATCCGGCAGTTTTGGGCACCGGGGAGCTGTTTTTT.

As concerns this clone: A junction end diverges from the germline sequence, so it may reflect a read error. The chain joins TRBV2 to TRBJ2-2; 10 bases agree with TRBD1. This CDR3 contains 15 residues. Germline lookup yields CDR1 SNHLY and CDR2 FYNNEI. The CDR3 DNA follows: TGTGCCAGCAGGAGACAGGGGGCGAAAACCGGGGAGCTGTTTTTT. This sequence encodes CASRRQGAKTGELFF.

This clone appeared a few times. The rearrangement joins TRBV27 to TRBJ2-7; no reliable D call. Trimming removed 6 bases from V and 6 bases from J, with 9 bases in between. The CDR3 extends over 11 amino acids. Germline V lookup: CDR1 MNHEY, CDR2 SMNVEV (reference sequence). The DNA of the CDR3 is TGTGCCAGCAGGAAGGGTTTCGAGCAGTACTTC. It encodes CASRKGFEQYF.

V and J are TRBV14 and TRBJ2-7; D uncertain. The length of the CDR3 is 15 residues. V shed 1 base and J shed 3 bases, with 13 bases lying between them. Germline lookup yields CDR1 SGHDN and CDR2 FVKESK. CDR3 bases: TGTGCCAGCAGCCAAGTCAATGGGCTCCGCTACGAGCAGTACTTC. Its translation: CASSQVNGLRYEQYF.

The chain has TRBV18 and TRBJ2-1, with TRBD2 matching 14 bases. The V gene end was trimmed by 3 bases and the J gene end by 8 bases; junction bases not matched to a gene: 6. This CDR3 region has 16 residues. Germline V gives CDR1 KGHSH, CDR2 LQKENI. The CDR3 protein is CASSPTSGRALDEQFF. In nucleotides, the CDR3 is TGTGCCAGCTCACCGACTAGCGGGAGGGCCTTGGATGAGCAGTTCTTC.

This rearrangement joins TRBV4-2 to TRBJ2-7; TRBD1 matches 7 bases. From germline, CDR1 is LGHNA and CDR2 YNFKEQ. The J segment lost 5 bases and the V segment lost 9 bases, leaving 19 bases of the junction unmatched. The CDR3 has 16 residues. CDR3 bases: TGTGCCAGTTGCCTTTTCCTTGGGCAGGGGGTAAACGAGCAGTACTTC. Amino acids: CASCLFLGQGVNEQYF.

The chain is built from TRBV7-3 and TRBJ2-3, with D perhaps matching TRBD2 (6 bases). CDR1 and CDR2 (germline): SGHTA, FQGTGA. This CDR3 has 15 residues. The V and J ends lost 5 bases and 5 bases respectively, with 17 bases between them. CDR3 in amino acids: CASSPTPGLLDTQYF. CDR3 bases: TGTGCCAGCAGCCCCACCCCGGGACTCCTAGATACGCAGTATTTT.

This chain uses TRBV5-1 with TRBJ1-6; no firm D call. CDR1 and CDR2 (germline): SGHRS, YFSETQ. V was shortened by 0 bases and J by 10 bases, with 8 bases between the two germline ends. This CDR3 comprises 13 residues. This chain's CDR3 is CASSLGTESPLHF. The CDR3 DNA reads as TGCGCCAGCAGCTTGGGTACAGAGTCACCCCTCCACTTT.

The chain recombines TRBV5-1 with TRBJ2-2; tentatively, D is TRBD1 (6 bases). The germline gives CDR1 SGHRS, CDR2 YFSETQ. Deletions cut 1 base from V and 2 bases from J, with 15 bases between. CDR3 length: 17 residues. Written as DNA, the CDR3 is TGCGCCAGCAGCTTGTTGGCCCAGGGGTATAACACCGGGGAGCTGTTTTTT. Protein sequence: CASSLLAQGYNTGELFF.